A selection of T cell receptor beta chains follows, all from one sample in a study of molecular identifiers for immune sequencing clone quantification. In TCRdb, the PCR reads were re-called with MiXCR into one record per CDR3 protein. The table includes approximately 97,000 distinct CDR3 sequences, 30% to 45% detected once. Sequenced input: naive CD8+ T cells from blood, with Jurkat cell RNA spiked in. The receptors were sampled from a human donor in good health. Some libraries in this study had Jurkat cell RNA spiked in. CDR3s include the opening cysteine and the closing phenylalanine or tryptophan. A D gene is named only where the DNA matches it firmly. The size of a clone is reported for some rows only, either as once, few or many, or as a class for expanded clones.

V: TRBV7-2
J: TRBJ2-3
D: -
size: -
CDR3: CASSYPHDTQYF
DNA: TGTGCCAGCAGCTATCCCCACGATACGCAGTATTTT

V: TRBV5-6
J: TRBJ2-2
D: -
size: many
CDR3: CASSLEMTGELFF
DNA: TGTGCCAGCAGCTTGGAAATGACCGGGGAGCTGTTTTTT

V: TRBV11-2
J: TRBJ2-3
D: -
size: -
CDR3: CASSSSNAGTQYF
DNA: TGTGCCAGCAGCTCGTCAAACGCCGGTACGCAGTATTTT

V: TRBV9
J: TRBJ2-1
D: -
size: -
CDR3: CASSVDSQNEQFF
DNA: TGTGCCAGCAGCGTAGACTCCCAAAATGAGCAGTTCTTC

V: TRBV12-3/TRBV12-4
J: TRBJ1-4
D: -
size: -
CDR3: CASSGDRNEKLFF
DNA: TGTGCCAGCAGTGGGGACCGGAATGAAAAACTGTTTTTT

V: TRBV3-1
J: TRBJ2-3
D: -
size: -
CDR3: CASSHEDTQYF
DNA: TGTGCCAGCAGCCATGAAGATACGCAGTATTTT

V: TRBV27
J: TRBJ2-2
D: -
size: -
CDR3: CASSLWLAGELFF
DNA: TGTGCCAGCAGTTTATGGTTGGCCGGGGAGCTGTTTTTT

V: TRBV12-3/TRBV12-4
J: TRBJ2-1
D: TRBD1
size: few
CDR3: CASSTLGQNNEQFF
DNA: TGTGCCAGCAGTACCCTGGGACAGAACAATGAGCAGTTCTTC

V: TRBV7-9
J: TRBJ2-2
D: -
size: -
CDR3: CASSLTPASNTRELFF
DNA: TGTGCCAGCAGCTTAACCCCCGCCAGTAACACCAGGGAGCTGTTTTTT

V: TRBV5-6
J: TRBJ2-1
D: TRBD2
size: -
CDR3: CASTLAGLNEQFF
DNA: TGTGCCAGCACCCTAGCGGGTCTCAATGAGCAGTTCTTC

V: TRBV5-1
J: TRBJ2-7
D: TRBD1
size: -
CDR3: CAGRTTGVEVSYEQYF
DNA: TGCGCCGGCAGAACGACAGGGGTAGAAGTCTCCTACGAGCAGTACTTC

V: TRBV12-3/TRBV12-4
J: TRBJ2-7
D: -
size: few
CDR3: CASSLVALGTYEQYF
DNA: TGTGCCAGCAGTTTAGTCGCGTTGGGGACCTACGAGCAGTACTTC

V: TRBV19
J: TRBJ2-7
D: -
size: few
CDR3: CASGGPSYEQYF
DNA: TGTGCCAGCGGCGGCCCCTCCTACGAGCAGTACTTC

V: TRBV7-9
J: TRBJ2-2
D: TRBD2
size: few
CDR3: CASSLEGLAGFNTGELFF
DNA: TGTGCCAGCAGCTTGGAGGGACTAGCAGGGTTTAACACCGGGGAGCTGTTTTTT

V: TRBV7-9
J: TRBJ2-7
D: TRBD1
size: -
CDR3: CASSLPPLTGPTYEQYF
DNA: TGTGCCAGCAGCTTACCCCCTCTGACAGGGCCCACCTACGAGCAGTACTTC

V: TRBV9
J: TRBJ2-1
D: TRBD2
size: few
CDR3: CASSPHPGTSGYNEQFF
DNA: TGTGCCAGCAGCCCCCACCCCGGGACTAGCGGTTACAATGAGCAGTTCTTC

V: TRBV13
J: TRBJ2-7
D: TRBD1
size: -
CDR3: CASSHQTGAGEQYF
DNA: TGTGCCAGCAGCCACCAAACAGGGGCTGGGGAGCAGTACTTC

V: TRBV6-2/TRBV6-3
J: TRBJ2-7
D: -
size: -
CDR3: CASSDSPGPRYEQYF
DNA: TGTGCCAGCAGTGACTCTCCCGGGCCCCGCTACGAGCAGTACTTC

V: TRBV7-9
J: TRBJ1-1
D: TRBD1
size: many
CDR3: CASSLPQLGQGARTEAFF
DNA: TGTGCCAGCAGCTTACCCCAGTTAGGGCAGGGGGCGCGGACTGAAGCTTTCTTT

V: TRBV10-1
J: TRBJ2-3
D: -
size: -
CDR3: CASSEWRGASPTGTDTQYF
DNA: TGCGCCAGCAGTGAGTGGAGAGGGGCCAGCCCTACTGGCACAGATACGCAGTATTTT

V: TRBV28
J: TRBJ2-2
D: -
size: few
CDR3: CASSVPGGHLTGELFF
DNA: TGTGCCAGCAGTGTACCCGGGGGACACCTCACCGGGGAGCTGTTTTTT

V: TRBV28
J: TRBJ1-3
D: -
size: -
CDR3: CASRPTSSSGNTIYF
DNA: TGTGCCAGCAGGCCGACATCGAGCTCTGGAAACACCATATATTTT

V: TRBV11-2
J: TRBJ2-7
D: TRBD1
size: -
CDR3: CASSRRDSPHEQYF
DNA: TGTGCCAGCAGCCGCCGGGACAGCCCCCACGAGCAGTACTTC

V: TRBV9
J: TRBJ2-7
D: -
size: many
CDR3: CASSAGYEQYF
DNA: TGTGCCAGCAGCGCCGGATACGAGCAGTACTTC

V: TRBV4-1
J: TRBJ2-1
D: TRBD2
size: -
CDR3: CASSQDFERGLNEQFF
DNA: TGCGCCAGCAGCCAAGATTTTGAGCGGGGTTTGAATGAGCAGTTCTTC

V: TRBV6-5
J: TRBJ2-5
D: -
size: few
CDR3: CAGSPTQGLQETQYF
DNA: TGTGCCGGCAGTCCCACCCAGGGGCTCCAAGAGACCCAGTACTTC

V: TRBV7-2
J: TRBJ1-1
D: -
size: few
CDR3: CASSSPVGEKTEAFF
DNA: TGTGCCAGCAGCTCGCCCGTCGGGGAAAAAACTGAAGCTTTCTTT

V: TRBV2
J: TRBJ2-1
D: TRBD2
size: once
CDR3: CASIGSGRVGNEQFF
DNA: TGTGCCAGCATTGGTAGCGGGAGGGTTGGCAATGAGCAGTTCTTC

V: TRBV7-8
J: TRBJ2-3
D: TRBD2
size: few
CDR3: CASSPLAGESDTQYF
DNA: TGTGCCAGCAGTCCCCTAGCGGGAGAGTCAGATACGCAGTATTTT

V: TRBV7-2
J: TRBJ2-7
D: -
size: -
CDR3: CASSYLGSPPHEQCF
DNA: TGTGCCAGCAGCTATCTAGGAAGTCCCCCGCACGAGCAGTGCTTC

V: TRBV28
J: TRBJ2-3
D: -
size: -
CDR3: CASSEAGTKSDTQYF
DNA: TGTGCCAGCAGTGAAGCCGGGACCAAAAGTGATACGCAGTATTTT

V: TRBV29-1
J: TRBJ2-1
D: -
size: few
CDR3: CSVGDASDFIHNEQFF
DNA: TGCAGCGTTGGGGACGCTAGCGATTTTATCCACAATGAGCAGTTCTTC

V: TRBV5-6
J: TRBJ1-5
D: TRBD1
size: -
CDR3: CASSFGTGRQSQHF
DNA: TGTGCCAGCAGCTTTGGGACAGGCCGTCAGTCCCAGCATTTT

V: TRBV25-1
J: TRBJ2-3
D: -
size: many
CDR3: CASSESPLSTDTQYF
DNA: TGTGCCAGCAGTGAATCCCCACTAAGCACAGATACGCAGTATTTT

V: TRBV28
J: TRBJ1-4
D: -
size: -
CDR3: CASSSFRNANEKLFF
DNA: TGTGCCAGCAGTTCCTTCCGGAACGCTAATGAAAAACTGTTTTTT

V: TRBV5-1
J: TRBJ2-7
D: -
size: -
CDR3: CASSFDTYEQYF
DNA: TGCGCCAGCAGCTTTGATACCTACGAGCAGTACTTC

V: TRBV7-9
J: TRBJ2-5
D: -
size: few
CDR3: CASSLGTPPETQYF
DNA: TGTGCCAGCAGCTTAGGAACCCCCCCGGAGACCCAGTACTTC

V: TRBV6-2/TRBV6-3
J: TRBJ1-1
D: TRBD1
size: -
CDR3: CASSYSTETGASTNTEAFF
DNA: TGTGCCAGCAGTTACTCGACCGAGACAGGGGCCTCCACAAACACTGAAGCTTTCTTT

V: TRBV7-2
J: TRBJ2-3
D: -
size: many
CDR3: CASKGTDTQYF
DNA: TGTGCCAGCAAAGGAACAGATACGCAGTATTTT

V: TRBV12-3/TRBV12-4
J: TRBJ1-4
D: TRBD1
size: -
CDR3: CASSSLDRPNEKLLF
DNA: TGTGCCAGCAGTTCCTTGGACAGGCCTAATGAAAAACTGTTATTT

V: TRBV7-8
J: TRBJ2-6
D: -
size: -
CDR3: CASGSRPPRPRAYSGANVLTF
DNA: TGTGCCAGCGGCTCCCGACCACCGCGGCCGAGAGCGTACTCTGGGGCCAACGTCCTGACTTTC

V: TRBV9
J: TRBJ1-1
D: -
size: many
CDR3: CASSVLEGRTEAFF
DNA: TGTGCCAGCAGCGTACTGGAGGGAAGGACTGAAGCTTTCTTT

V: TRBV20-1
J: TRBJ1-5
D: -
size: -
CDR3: CSARVRGSYQPQHF
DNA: TGCAGTGCTAGAGTTCGGGGCAGCTATCAGCCCCAGCATTTT

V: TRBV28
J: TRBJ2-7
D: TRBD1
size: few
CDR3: CASRSGTGPYEQYF
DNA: TGTGCCAGCAGGTCCGGGACAGGGCCCTACGAGCAGTACTTC

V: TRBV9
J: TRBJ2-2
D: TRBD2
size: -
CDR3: CASSGGLREKAGELFF
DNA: TGTGCCAGCAGCGGGGGATTGCGGGAGAAAGCCGGGGAGCTGTTTTTT

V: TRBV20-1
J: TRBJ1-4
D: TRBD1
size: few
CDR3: CSASFETGGEKLFF
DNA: TGCAGTGCTAGTTTTGAGACAGGGGGGGAAAAACTGTTTTTT

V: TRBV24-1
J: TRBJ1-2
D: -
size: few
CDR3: CATSGYGYTF
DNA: TGTGCCACCAGCGGATATGGCTACACCTTC

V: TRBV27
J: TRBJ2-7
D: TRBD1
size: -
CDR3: CASSSNRGQYEQYF
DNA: TGTGCCAGCAGCTCTAACAGGGGGCAGTACGAGCAGTACTTC

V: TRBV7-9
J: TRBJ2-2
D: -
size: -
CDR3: CASSLTGNPGELFF
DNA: TGTGCCAGCAGCTTAACAGGGAATCCCGGGGAGCTGTTTTTT

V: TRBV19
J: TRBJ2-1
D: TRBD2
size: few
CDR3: CASSIGPPSGFFNEQFF
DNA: TGTGCCAGTAGTATAGGCCCCCCTAGCGGTTTTTTCAATGAGCAGTTCTTC

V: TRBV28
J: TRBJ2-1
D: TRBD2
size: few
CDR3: CASSKWTSGTYNEQFF
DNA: TGTGCCAGCAGTAAATGGACTAGCGGGACCTACAATGAGCAGTTCTTC